This T cell receptor (beta chain) was found in a study of blood T cell repertoires in COVID-19. V was trimmed by 4 bases and J by 7 bases, leaving 10 bases between them. Germline CDR1 is KGHSH and CDR2 is LQKENI. The CDR3 loop spans 12 amino acids. Sequenced by immunoSEQ multiplex PCR; TCRdb stores in-frame clones only, minus some. The sample has 85,000 to 120,000 clones, roughly 86% seen once. Material: peripheral blood. The source is a man over 45 with active or convalescent COVID-19. The chain uses TRBV18 and TRBJ1-1; D perhaps matches TRBD1 (6 bases). As DNA, the CDR3 is TGTGCCAGCTCACGTCAGGACAGTGAAGCTTTCTTT. Translating it yields CASSRQDSEAFF.